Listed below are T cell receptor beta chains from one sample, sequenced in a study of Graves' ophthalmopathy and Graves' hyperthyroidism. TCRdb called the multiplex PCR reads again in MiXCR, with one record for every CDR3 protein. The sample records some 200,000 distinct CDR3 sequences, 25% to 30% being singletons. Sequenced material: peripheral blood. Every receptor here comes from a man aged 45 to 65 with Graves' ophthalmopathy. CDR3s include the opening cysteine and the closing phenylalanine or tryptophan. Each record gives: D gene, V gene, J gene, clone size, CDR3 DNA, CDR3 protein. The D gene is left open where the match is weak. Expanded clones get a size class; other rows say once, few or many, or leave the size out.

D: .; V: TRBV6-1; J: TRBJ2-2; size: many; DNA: TGTGCCAGCAGTCCCACTACGACCGGGGAGCTGTTTTTT; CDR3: CASSPTTTGELFF
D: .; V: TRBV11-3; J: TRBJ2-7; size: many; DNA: TGTGCCAGCAGCTTAGGTAGGGCCCAGAACGCCGAGCAGTACTTC; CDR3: CASSLGRAQNAEQYF
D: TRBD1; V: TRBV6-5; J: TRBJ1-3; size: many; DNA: TGTGCCAGCAATGCTACAGGGGCCAGCTCTGGAAACACCATATATTTT; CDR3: CASNATGASSGNTIYF
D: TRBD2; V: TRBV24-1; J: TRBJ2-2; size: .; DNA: TGTGCCACCAGTGATAAGGCACTAGCGAGGACCGGGGAGCTGTTTTTT; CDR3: CATSDKALARTGELFF
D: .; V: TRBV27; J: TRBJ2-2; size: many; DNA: TGTGCCAGCAGTACCTCAACAGGGATCAGGGAGCTGTTTTTT; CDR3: CASSTSTGIRELFF
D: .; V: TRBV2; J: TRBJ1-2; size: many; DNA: TGTGCCAGCAGTGAAGTTGCATATGGCTACACCTTC; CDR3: CASSEVAYGYTF
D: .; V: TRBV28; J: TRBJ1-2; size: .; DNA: TGTGCCAGCAGTTTGACAGGATCCAACTATGGCTACACCTTC; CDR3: CASSLTGSNYGYTF
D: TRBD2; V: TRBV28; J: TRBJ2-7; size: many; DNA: TGTGCCAGCAGTTATCCACGGACTAGCGGGACCTACGAGCAGTACTTC; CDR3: CASSYPRTSGTYEQYF
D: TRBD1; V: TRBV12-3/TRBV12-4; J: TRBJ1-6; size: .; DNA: TGTGCCAGCAGCCGACAGGGGACGCAGAATTCACCCCTCCACTTT; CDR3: CASSRQGTQNSPLHF
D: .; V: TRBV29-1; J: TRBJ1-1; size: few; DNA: TGCAGCGTAAATCGGGACATTTGGACTGAAGCTTTCTTT; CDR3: CSVNRDIWTEAFF
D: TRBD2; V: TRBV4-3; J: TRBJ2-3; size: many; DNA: TGCGCCAGCAGCCAAGATTTAGCGGGAGATCGGGGAGATACGCAGTATTTT; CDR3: CASSQDLAGDRGDTQYF
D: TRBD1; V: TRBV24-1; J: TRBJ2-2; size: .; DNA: TGTGCCACCAGTGATCCCCGACAGGGAACGGGCGGGGAGCTGTTTTTT; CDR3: CATSDPRQGTGGELFF
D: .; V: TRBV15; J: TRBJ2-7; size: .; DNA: TGTGCCACCAGCAGTAGGACGGGCTACGAGCAGTACTTC; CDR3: CATSSRTGYEQYF
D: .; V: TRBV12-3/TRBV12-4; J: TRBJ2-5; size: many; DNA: TGTGCCAGCGGCCGGCGGGGAGAGACCCAGTACTTC; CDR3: CASGRRGETQYF
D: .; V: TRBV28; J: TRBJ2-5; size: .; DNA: TGTGCCAGCAGGCCGATACTAGTACGGGAGACCCAGTACTTC; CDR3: CASRPILVRETQYF
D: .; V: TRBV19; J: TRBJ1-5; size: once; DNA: TGTGCCAGTAGTATCAACCCCTACAATCAGCCCCAGCATTTT; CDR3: CASSINPYNQPQHF
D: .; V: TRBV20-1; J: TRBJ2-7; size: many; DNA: TGCAGTGCTAGAGATCCTCGGTCCGGATTCTACGAGCAGTACTTC; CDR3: CSARDPRSGFYEQYF
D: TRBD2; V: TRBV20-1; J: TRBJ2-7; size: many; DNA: TGCAGTGCTAACCCCCGGACTAGCGCCTCCTACGAGCAGTACTTC; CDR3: CSANPRTSASYEQYF
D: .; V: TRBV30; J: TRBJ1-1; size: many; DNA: TGTGCCTGGAGTTTACAGGGAGCAGCTTTCTTT; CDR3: CAWSLQGAAFF
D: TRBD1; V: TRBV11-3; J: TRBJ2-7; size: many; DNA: TGTGCCAGCAGCATAGGGGGACAGGGAGGATTCTACGAGCAGTACTTC; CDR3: CASSIGGQGGFYEQYF
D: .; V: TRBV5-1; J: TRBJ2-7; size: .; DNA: TGCGCCAGCAGCCCGCCGGACAGAGACTACGAGCAGTACTTC; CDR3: CASSPPDRDYEQYF
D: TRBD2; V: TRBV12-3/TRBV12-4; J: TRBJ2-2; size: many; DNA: TGTGCCAGCAGGACTCGGACTAGCAACACCGGGGAGCTGTTTTTT; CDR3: CASRTRTSNTGELFF
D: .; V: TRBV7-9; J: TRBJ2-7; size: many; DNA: TGTGCCAGCAGCTACCGTGCGGTCCAGCAGTACTTC; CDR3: CASSYRAVQQYF
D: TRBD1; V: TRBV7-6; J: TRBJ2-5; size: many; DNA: TGTGCCAGCAGCTTCTCAGGGGGCGAAGAGACCCAGTACTTC; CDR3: CASSFSGGEETQYF
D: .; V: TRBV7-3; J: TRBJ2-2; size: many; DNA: TGTGCCAGCAGCTTAATGGGATTCGTGGACACCGGGGAGCTGTTTTTT; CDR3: CASSLMGFVDTGELFF
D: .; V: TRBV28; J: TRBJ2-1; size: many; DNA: TGTGCCAGCAGTTTATCAGGGTCACCTGAGCAGTTCTTC; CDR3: CASSLSGSPEQFF
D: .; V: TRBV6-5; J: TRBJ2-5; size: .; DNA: TGTGCCAGCAGTTACTCGACCCTAAGGTGGGAGACCCAGTACTTC; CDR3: CASSYSTLRWETQYF
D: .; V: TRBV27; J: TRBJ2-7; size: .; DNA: TGTGCCAGCAGTTTATATTTCGGGGCAGGGGAGAGATACGAGCAGTACTTC; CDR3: CASSLYFGAGERYEQYF
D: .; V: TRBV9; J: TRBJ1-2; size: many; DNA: TGTGCCAGCAGCGTCGCGGACCGGGACTATGGCTACACCTTC; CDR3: CASSVADRDYGYTF
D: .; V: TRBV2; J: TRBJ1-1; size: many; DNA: TGTGCCAGCGTGACTACTGAAGCTTTCTTT; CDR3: CASVTTEAFF
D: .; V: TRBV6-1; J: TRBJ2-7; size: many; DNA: TGTGCCAGCAGTGAGTGGCAAACCTACGAGCAGTACTTC; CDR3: CASSEWQTYEQYF
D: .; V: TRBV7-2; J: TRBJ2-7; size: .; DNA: TGTGCCAGCAGCTTGAACGGGGCGAACTACGAGCAGTACTTC; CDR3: CASSLNGANYEQYF
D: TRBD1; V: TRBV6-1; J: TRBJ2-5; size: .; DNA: TGTGCCAGCTGGGGGGGACAGGGGGAGCCTGTGTACTTC; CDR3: CASWGGQGEPVYF
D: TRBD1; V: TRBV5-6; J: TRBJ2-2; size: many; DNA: TGTGCCAGCAGCCCGACAGGGTGGGCCGGGGAGCTGTTTTTT; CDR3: CASSPTGWAGELFF
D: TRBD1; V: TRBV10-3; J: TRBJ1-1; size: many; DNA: TGTGCCATCAGTAGGGACAGTTTAAACACTGAAGCTTTCTTT; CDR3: CAISRDSLNTEAFF
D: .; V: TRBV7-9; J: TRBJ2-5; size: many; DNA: TGTGCCAGCAGCTACCTTGAGGGACAAGAGACCCAGTACTTC; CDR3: CASSYLEGQETQYF
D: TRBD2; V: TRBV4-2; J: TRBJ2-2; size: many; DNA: TGTGCCAGCAGCCTACCTATCGATAGCGGGAGGGACCCGAACACCGGGGAGCTGTTTTTT; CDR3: CASSLPIDSGRDPNTGELFF
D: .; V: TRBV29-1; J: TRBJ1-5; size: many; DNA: TGCAGCGCCCAGGACGGTAATCAGCCCCAGCATTTT; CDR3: CSAQDGNQPQHF
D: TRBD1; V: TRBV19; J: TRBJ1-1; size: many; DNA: TGTGCCAGTAGTAGGGACAGGGGTAGGACTGAAGCTTTCTTT; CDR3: CASSRDRGRTEAFF
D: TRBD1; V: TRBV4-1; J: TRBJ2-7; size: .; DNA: TGCGCCAGCAGCCGGGTGGGAGTGGAGACAGGGGGTTACGAGCAGTACTTC; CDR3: CASSRVGVETGGYEQYF
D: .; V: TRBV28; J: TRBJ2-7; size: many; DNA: TGTGCCAGCAGGCCTTCCCAGCGATTGGGGGAGCAGTACTTC; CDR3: CASRPSQRLGEQYF
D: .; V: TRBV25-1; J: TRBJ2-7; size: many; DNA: TGTGCCAGCAGACAGGAATACGAGCAGTACTTC; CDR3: CASRQEYEQYF
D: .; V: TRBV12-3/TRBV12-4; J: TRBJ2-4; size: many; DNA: TGTGCCAGCAGCACCGACGGACTAGCCAAAAACATTCAGTACTTC; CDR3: CASSTDGLAKNIQYF
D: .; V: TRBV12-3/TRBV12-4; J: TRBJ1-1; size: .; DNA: TGTGCCAGCAGTTTTTCCCAGGGGCGGGCCACTGAAGCTTTCTTT; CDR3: CASSFSQGRATEAFF
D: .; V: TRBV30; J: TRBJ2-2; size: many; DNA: TGTGCCTGGGGGTGGGGGGAGAGCACCGGGGAGCTGTTTTTT; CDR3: CAWGWGESTGELFF
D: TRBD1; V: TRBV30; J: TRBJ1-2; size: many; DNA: TGTGCCTGGGAACAGGGGGGCGGCTACACCTTC; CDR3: CAWEQGGGYTF
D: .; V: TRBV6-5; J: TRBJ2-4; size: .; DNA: TGTGCCAGCAGTTCCATCACAGGGATAAAAAACATTCAGTACTTC; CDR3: CASSSITGIKNIQYF
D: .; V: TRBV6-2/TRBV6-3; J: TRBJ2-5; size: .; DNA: TGTGCCAGCAGGAGGGCGGGGGCAATAGAGACCCAGTACTTC; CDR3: CASRRAGAIETQYF
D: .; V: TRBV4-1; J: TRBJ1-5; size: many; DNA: TGCGCCAGCAGCCAAGTCATACAGGGCGGCAATCAGCCCCAGCATTTT; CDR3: CASSQVIQGGNQPQHF
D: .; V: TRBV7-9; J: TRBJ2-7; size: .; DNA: TGTGCCAGCAGCTTAGCAGGCTTCAACCCCTCCTACGAGCAGTACTTC; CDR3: CASSLAGFNPSYEQYF
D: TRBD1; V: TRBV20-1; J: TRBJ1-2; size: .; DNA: TGCAGTGCTAGAGATGAGTGGGACAGCCTAGTCGGCTACACCTTC; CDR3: CSARDEWDSLVGYTF
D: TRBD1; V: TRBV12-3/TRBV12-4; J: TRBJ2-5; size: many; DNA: TGTGCCAGCAGGGGGACAGGGGAACAAGAGACCCAGTACTTC; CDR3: CASRGTGEQETQYF
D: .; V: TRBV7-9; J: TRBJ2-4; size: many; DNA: TGTGCCAGCAGCTCCTTAGAAGCCAAAAACATTCAGTACTTC; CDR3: CASSSLEAKNIQYF
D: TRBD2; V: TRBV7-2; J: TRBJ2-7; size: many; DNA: TGTGCCAGCACCCCTTGGGGGGAGGGCCGGAAGAACGAGCAGTACTTC; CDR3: CASTPWGEGRKNEQYF
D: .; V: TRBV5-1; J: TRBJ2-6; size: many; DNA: TGCGCCAGCAGCCCTCGGGCAAAACTATCTGGGGCCAACGTCCTGACTTTC; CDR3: CASSPRAKLSGANVLTF